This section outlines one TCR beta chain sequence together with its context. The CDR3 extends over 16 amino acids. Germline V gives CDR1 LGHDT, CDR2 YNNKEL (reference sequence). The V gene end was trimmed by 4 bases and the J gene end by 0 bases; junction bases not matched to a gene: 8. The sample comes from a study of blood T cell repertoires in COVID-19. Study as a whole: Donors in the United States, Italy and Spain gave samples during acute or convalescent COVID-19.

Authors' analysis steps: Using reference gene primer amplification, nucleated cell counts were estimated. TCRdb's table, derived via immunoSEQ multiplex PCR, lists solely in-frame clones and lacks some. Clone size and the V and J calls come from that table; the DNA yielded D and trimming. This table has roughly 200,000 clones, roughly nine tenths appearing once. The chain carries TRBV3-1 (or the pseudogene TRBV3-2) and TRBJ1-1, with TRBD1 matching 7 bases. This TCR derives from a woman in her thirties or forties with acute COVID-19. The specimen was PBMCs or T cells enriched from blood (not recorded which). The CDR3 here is CASSPRDRLMNTEAFF. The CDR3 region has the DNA TGTGCCAGCAGCCCACGGGACAGACTGATGAACACTGAAGCTTTCTTT.